This entry lists 20 T cell receptor beta chains sequenced from one sample in a study of blood T cell repertoires in COVID-19 (dated by TCRdb to 2018 to 2021). The library came from the immunoSEQ multiplex PCR assay. Here the immuneACCESS table is served through TCRdb, limited to in-frame sequences with V and J called. Missing clones are a known gap in these copies; in checked studies unresolved V genes cover under half, and the rest lacks a known reason. The sample table records 300,000 to 400,000 clones; 85% of these occur just once. The biggest ten clones account for under 2% of the sample. Source material: PBMCs or T cells enriched from blood (not recorded which). These receptors came from a woman aged 25 to 39 who had been exposed to COVID-19.

This chain connects TRBV7-9 to TRBJ1-4, with D possibly TRBD1 on 6 matching bases. There are 14 residues in the CDR3. The V gene's germline CDR1 is SEHNR and CDR2 FQNEAQ (reference sequence). The V end lost 5 bases, the J end lost 10 bases, and 17 bases lay between the germline ends. The DNA for the CDR3 is TGTGCCAGCAGCGGTCAGGGGAACGTTGGAAAACTGTTTTTT. Amino acid sequence: CASSGQGNVGKLFF. The full variable domain, with the rest looked up from reference TRBV7-9 and TRBJ1-4, is DTGVSQNPRHKITKRGQNVTFRCDPISEHNRLYWYRQTLGQGPEFLTYFQNEAQLEKSRLLSDRFSAERPKGSFSTLEIQRTEQGDSAMYLCASSGQGNVGKLFFGSGTQLSVL.

This clone was seen only a few times. The chain is built from TRBV5-1 and TRBJ1-1; 8 bases match TRBD1. The CDR3 is made up of 15 amino acids. The V segment lost 3 bases and the J segment 3 bases; nucleotides outside the gene matches: 7. The germline V gene has CDR1 SGHRS and CDR2 YFSETQ. The DNA of the CDR3 is TGCGCCAGCAGCTCACTACAGGGGGGTGACACTGAAGCTTTCTTT. Its translation is CASSSLQGGDTEAFF.

This chain links TRBV18 with TRBJ1-1; TRBD1 is a possible D gene (5 bases). The CDR3 runs to 12 residues. The germline gives CDR1 KGHSH, CDR2 LQKENI. V was cut by 11 bases and J by 7 bases, with 17 bases left in between. CDR3 residues: CAAELRGGEAFF. The CDR3 DNA is TGTGCCGCCGAACTGCGGGGGGGTGAAGCTTTCTTT.

The chain carries TRBV27 and TRBJ2-3; 7 nucleotides match TRBD1. Germline V gives CDR1 MNHEY, CDR2 SMNVEV (reference sequence). Losses at the gene ends were 3 bases for V and 0 bases for J; bases not matched to a gene: 3. This CDR3 is 15 amino acids long. The CDR3 loop is CASSLLGQSTDTQYF. CDR3 in DNA: TGTGCCAGCAGTTTGTTGGGACAGAGCACAGATACGCAGTATTTT.

A few counts support this clone. The J gene is TRBJ1-2, the V gene TRBV3-1 (or the pseudogene TRBV3-2); 7 nucleotides match TRBD1. This CDR3 is 13 amino acids long. Looked up from germline, CDR1 is LGHDT and CDR2 is YNNKEL (reference sequence). V trimming: 6 bases; J trimming: 5 bases; junction bases outside the gene matches: 6. The CDR3 loop is CASRLQGRYGYTF. CDR3 in DNA: TGTGCCAGCAGACTACAGGGGCGTTATGGCTACACCTTC.

In this sample, this clone turned up once. The chain couples TRBV9 to TRBJ1-6; 9 bases align to TRBD1. CDR3 length equals 18 residues. Germline CDR1 reads SGDLS; CDR2 reads YYNGEE. V trimming: 5 bases; J trimming: 0 bases; junction bases outside the gene matches: 9. The CDR3 is CASSATGGLSSYNSPLHF. The DNA for the CDR3 is TGTGCCAGCAGTGCCACAGGGGGCCTAAGCTCCTATAATTCACCCCTCCACTTT.

This sequence joins TRBV12-3 or TRBV12-4 and TRBJ1-5; D unclear. The CDR3 is made up of 12 amino acids. V was trimmed by 6 bases and J by 7 bases, leaving 10 bases between them. In DNA, the CDR3 is TGTGCCAGCAGACTGCGGGCCCAGCCCCAGCATTTT. This gives the protein CASRLRAQPQHF.

This clone was counted a single time. This sequence joins TRBV6-5 and TRBJ1-6; D gene unclear. Trimming took 0 bases from V and 7 from J, leaving 10 bases between them. CDR3 length equals 15 residues. Germline CDR1 and CDR2: MNHEY and SVGAGI. The CDR3 region is CASSYSRAGNSPLHF. CDR3 nucleotides: TGTGCCAGCAGTTACTCGAGGGCAGGCAATTCACCCCTCCACTTT.

This clone was found many times. The chain joins TRBV27 to TRBJ1-2, with 9 nucleotides matching TRBD1. V trimming: 4 bases; J trimming: 4 bases; junction bases outside the gene matches: 4. Germline CDR1 and CDR2: MNHEY and SMNVEV (reference sequence). This CDR3 is built from 14 residues. CDR3 in amino acids: CASSWTGESYGYTF. CDR3 coding DNA: TGTGCCAGCAGTTGGACAGGGGAGTCCTATGGCTACACCTTC.

This rearrangement joins TRBV19 to TRBJ2-1, with 8 bases identical to TRBD2. After removal of 4 bases from V and 8 bases from J, the junction contained 10 bases not matched to a gene. This CDR3 comprises 15 residues. The germline CDR1 and CDR2 sequences are LNHDA and SQIVND (reference sequence). CDR3 protein: CASSTLGLAVDEQFF. DNA for the CDR3: TGTGCCAGTAGTACCCTTGGACTAGCTGTCGATGAGCAGTTCTTC.

V is TRBV4-3 and J is TRBJ2-6; TRBD1 is a possible D gene (5 bases). Germline CDR1 is LGHNA and CDR2 is YSLEER. This CDR3 has 15 amino acids. Trimming removed 4 bases from V and 3 bases from J, with 10 bases in between. The CDR3 DNA sequence: TGCGCCAGCAGCCCGGACATTTTTGGGGCCAACGTCCTGACTTTC. As protein: CASSPDIFGANVLTF.

This chain connects TRBV27 to TRBJ2-3, with TRBD2 matching 9 bases. The V and J ends lost 3 bases and 6 bases, in that order; junction bases with no gene match: 16. Germline V CDR1 and CDR2: MNHEY, SMNVEV (reference sequence). CDR3 length: 18 residues. CDR3 in amino acids: CASSFTAVVAGGRDTQYF. Written as DNA, the CDR3 is TGTGCCAGCAGTTTTACGGCCGTGGTGGCGGGGGGGCGCGATACGCAGTATTTT.

The chain has TRBV7-3 and TRBJ1-6, with TRBD1 matching over 9 bases. The CDR3 contains 15 residues. Germline CDR1 and CDR2: SGHTA and FQGTGA. The V segment lost 4 bases and the J segment 8 bases; nucleotides outside the gene matches: 6. The CDR3 here is CASSSSGQGYSPLHF. CDR3 in DNA: TGTGCCAGCAGCTCATCGGGACAGGGTTATTCACCCCTCCACTTT. The full variable domain, in which reference TRBV7-3 and TRBJ1-6 provide the parts outside the CDR3, is GAGVSQTPSNKVTEKGKYVELRCDPISGHTALYWYRQSLGQGPEFLIYFQGTGAADDSGLPNDRFFAVRPEGSVSTLKIQRTERGDSAVYLCASSSSGQGYSPLHFGNGTRLTVT.

The rearrangement links TRBV5-4 to TRBJ1-1; no firm D call. Looked up from germline, CDR1 is SGHNT and CDR2 is YYREEE (reference sequence). The CDR3 covers 16 residues. The V and J ends lost 5 bases and 0 bases respectively, with 17 bases between them. The CDR3 nucleotides are TGTGCCAGCAGACCCCGAGGTCGACCCATGAACACTGAAGCTTTCTTT. It codes for CASRPRGRPMNTEAFF.

This clone appeared a single time. The chain has TRBV5-1 and TRBJ1-6; D might be TRBD1 (5 bases). Trimming took off 0 bases at V and 8 bases at J, with 12 bases between the two ends. The CDR3 consists of 15 residues. Germline assignment: CDR1 SGHRS and CDR2 YFSETQ. The CDR3 protein is CASSLEVVRDSPLHF. CDR3 nucleotide sequence: TGCGCCAGCAGCTTGGAGGTTGTCAGGGATTCACCCCTCCACTTT.

The chain has TRBV19 and TRBJ2-7; 9 positions agree with TRBD1. V shed 4 bases, J shed 4 bases, and the junction held 2 bases outside the gene matches. Germline V CDR1 and CDR2: LNHDA, SQIVND (reference sequence). The CDR3 contains 13 residues. The CDR3 spells CASSRTGVYEQYF. CDR3 nucleotide sequence: TGTGCCAGTAGTAGGACAGGGGTTTACGAGCAGTACTTC.

This chain uses TRBV2 with TRBJ2-3, with D possibly being TRBD2 (5 bases). The CDR3 consists of 15 residues. Germline V gives CDR1 SNHLY, CDR2 FYNNEI. V gave up 7 bases and J gave up 0 bases, with 14 bases separating them. The CDR3 here is CASTLYRTSTDTQYF. The DNA for the CDR3 is TGTGCCAGCACCCTCTATCGGACTAGCACAGATACGCAGTATTTT.

A note on this clone: The germline gene is not matched at one end of the junction; a read error may be the cause. J is TRBJ1-2 and V is TRBV29-1; D not certain. Germline lookup yields CDR1 SQVTM and CDR2 ANQGSEA. This CDR3 region has 11 residues. The CDR3 DNA follows: TGCAGCGTTGAAGGGGCTTCAGAACCCGACTTC. Protein: CSVEGASEPDF.

The CDR3 nucleotides read TGTGCCATCAGTGAGACAGGCAATCAGCCCCAGCATTTT. Protein: CAISETGNQPQHF. This chain links TRBV10-3 with TRBJ1-5, with D uncertain. V was clipped by 2 bases and J by 2 bases, with 4 bases between them. Germline V gene data show CDR1 as ENHRY and CDR2 as SYGVKD. The CDR3 extends over 13 amino acids.

The chain links TRBV18 to TRBJ2-2, with 13 bases that match TRBD2. V gave up 2 bases and J gave up 4 bases; unmatched junction bases: 1. CDR1 KGHSH and CDR2 LQKENI come from the germline V gene. The CDR3 runs 16 residues. For the CDR3, the DNA is TGTGCCAGCTCACCAGGACTAGCGGGAGCCACCGGGGAGCTGTTTTTT. Its translation is CASSPGLAGATGELFF.